What follows are 21 T cell receptor beta chains derived from one specimen sequenced in a study of blood T cell repertoires in COVID-19. Clones were sequenced by immunoSEQ multiplex PCR, and TCRdb holds only the in-frame ones, with some missing. The sample has roughly 410,000 clones, approximately 88% seen once. The specimen sequenced was peripheral blood. The receptors come from a man aged 35-49 years with acute or convalescent COVID-19.

V and J are TRBV15 and TRBJ2-7; perhaps TRBD1 as D (6 bases). This CDR3 region has 14 residues. In germline, CDR1 is LNHNV, CDR2 YYDKDF (reference sequence). V was cut by 6 bases and J by 0 bases, with 12 bases left in between. The CDR3 region has the DNA TGTGCCACCAGTGAGAGGGGGTACTCCTACGAGCAGTACTTC. Encoded protein: CATSERGYSYEQYF.

V usage is TRBV21-1 and J usage is TRBJ1-4; the table's D call, TRBD1, has no DNA check behind it. TRBV21-1 is reported as a pseudogene. This CDR3 contains 13 residues. The CDR3 spells CAPGAGVNEKLFF. CDR3 nucleotides: TGTGCCCCCGGGGCAGGGGTGAATGAAAAACTGTTTTTT.

Here the CDR3 reads CASSPGRTTYEQYF. DNA for the CDR3: TGTGCCAGCAGTCCCGGGCGGACTACCTACGAGCAGTACTTC. The rearrangement links TRBV27 to TRBJ2-7, with D possibly TRBD2 on 6 matching bases. Germline V gives CDR1 MNHEY, CDR2 SMNVEV (reference sequence). The ends were cut back, 5 bases at V and 2 bases at J, with 13 bases in the middle. The length of the CDR3 is 14 residues.

The rearrangement links TRBV19 to TRBJ2-5, with 10 bases lining up with TRBD2. The CDR3 length is 19 residues. Germline-derived CDR1 and CDR2 are LNHDA and SQIVND (reference sequence). V lost 3 bases and J lost 0; bases outside the gene matches: 13. CDR3 bases: TGTGCCAGTAGTATTTGGGCTAGCGGGGGAACTAAGTACCAAGAGACCCAGTACTTC. Protein: CASSIWASGGTKYQETQYF. The whole variable domain, filled in from reference TRBV19 and TRBJ2-5, reads DGGITQSPKYLFRKEGQNVTLSCEQNLNHDAMYWYRQDPGQGLRLIYYSQIVNDFQKGDIAEGYSVSREKKESFPLTVTSAQKNPTAFYLCASSIWASGGTKYQETQYFGPGTRLLVL.

The chain employs TRBV19 and TRBJ1-5, with D perhaps TRBD1 (6 bases). Germline V gives CDR1 LNHDA, CDR2 SQIVND (reference sequence). The V and J ends lost 6 bases and 0 bases respectively, with 27 bases between them. The CDR3 sequence is 20 residues long. CDR3 loop: CASSPWWGPGQTYSNQPQHF. In DNA form, the CDR3 reads TGTGCCAGTAGCCCCTGGTGGGGCCCGGGACAAACATATAGCAATCAGCCCCAGCATTTT.

The chain combines TRBV19 with TRBJ2-7; 10 nucleotides match TRBD1. V dropped 6 bases and J dropped 5; count of bases not matched to a gene: 7. The CDR3 has 14 residues. CDR1 and CDR2 from the germline V gene are LNHDA and SQIVND (reference sequence). The CDR3 protein is CASSSGQGVNEQYF. The DNA of the CDR3 is TGTGCCAGTAGCTCAGGACAGGGGGTTAACGAGCAGTACTTC.

V usage is TRBV4-1 and J usage is TRBJ1-1; D not resolved. In germline, CDR1 is MGHRA, CDR2 YSYEKL. The CDR3 is made up of 13 amino acids. The V end was cut by 2 bases, the J end by 11 bases, with 15 bases between. This CDR3 is CASSQMAPQRAFF. The CDR3 bases are TGCGCCAGCAGCCAAATGGCCCCTCAGAGGGCTTTCTTT.

V gene TRBV6-1 combines with J gene TRBJ2-1, with TRBD1 matching over 9 bases. Germline CDR1 reads MNHNS; CDR2 reads SASEGT. After removal of 3 bases from V and 0 bases from J, the junction contained 12 bases not matched to a gene. The CDR3 runs 19 residues. DNA of the CDR3: TGTGCCAGCAGTGACCCGGGACAGGGTCACCGGGGCTCCTACAATGAGCAGTTCTTC. This gives the protein CASSDPGQGHRGSYNEQFF.

V is TRBV5-1 and J is TRBJ1-1, with D possibly matching TRBD1 (6 bases). The germline CDR1 and CDR2 sequences are SGHRS and YFSETQ. V dropped 1 base and J dropped 8 bases, with 15 bases sitting between them. The CDR3 loop spans 14 amino acids. This CDR3 reads CASSLWDTGHEAFF. The CDR3 DNA sequence: TGCGCCAGCAGCTTGTGGGATACGGGACACGAAGCTTTCTTT.

The J gene is TRBJ1-6, the V gene TRBV5-1, with D unclear. The CDR3 runs to 14 residues. V lost 0 bases to trimming and J lost 3 bases, with 4 bases between them. Germline values: CDR1 SGHRS, CDR2 YFSETQ. CDR3 loop: CASSLDSYNSPLHF. The CDR3 region has the DNA TGCGCCAGCAGCTTGGACAGCTATAATTCACCCCTCCACTTT.

V and J are TRBV5-1 and TRBJ1-1; 7 nucleotides line up with TRBD1. There are 14 residues in the CDR3. The germline V gene has CDR1 SGHRS and CDR2 YFSETQ. With V trimmed by 2 bases and J by 0 bases, 1 base remained unmatched. The CDR3 spells CASSFGTVNTEAFF. The DNA for the CDR3 is TGCGCCAGCAGCTTCGGGACAGTGAACACTGAAGCTTTCTTT.

The rearrangement uses TRBV5-6 and TRBJ1-5, with D possibly matching TRBD1 (5 bases). Germline V gene data show CDR1 as SGHDT and CDR2 as YYEEEE. CDR3 length equals 15 residues. Trimming removed 4 bases at V and 6 bases at J, with 17 bases between. The CDR3 nucleotides read TGTGCCAGCAGCACCAGAATTCAGGGTGGTCAGCCCCAGCATTTT. Translating it yields CASSTRIQGGQPQHF. Full variable domain (missing parts from reference TRBV5-6 and TRBJ1-5): DAGVTQSPTHLIKTRGQQVTLRCSPKSGHDTVSWYQQALGQGPQFIFQYYEEEERQRGNFPDRFSGHQFPNYSSELNVNALLLGDSALYLCASSTRIQGGQPQHFGDGTRLSIL.

This chain joins TRBV7-9 and TRBJ1-2, with 8 bases matching TRBD1. The germline CDR1 and CDR2 sequences are SEHNR and FQNEAQ (reference sequence). The length of the CDR3 is 14 residues. V lost 1 base and J lost 6; bases outside the gene matches: 4. The CDR3 DNA sequence: TGTGCCAGCAGCTTAGGGGGGACAGGAGATGGCTACACCTTC. Residues: CASSLGGTGDGYTF.

The V and J genes are TRBV13 and TRBJ2-1, with 12 bases lining up with TRBD2. This CDR3 spans 15 amino acids. Per germline, CDR1 PRHDT and CDR2 FYEKMQ (reference sequence). Unmatched junction bases numbered 2, after V lost 0 bases and J lost 8 bases. This CDR3 is CASSLGTSGGYEQFF. The CDR3 DNA reads as TGTGCCAGCAGCTTAGGGACTAGCGGGGGCTATGAGCAGTTCTTC.

This clone was seen a single time. V usage is TRBV7-9 and J usage is TRBJ1-4; D may be TRBD1 (6 bases). The CDR3 consists of 14 residues. Germline V gene lookup returns CDR1 SEHNR and CDR2 FQNEAQ (reference sequence). Between the trimmed V and J ends, which lost 3 bases and 2 bases, there was a span of 7 bases. CDR3 region: CASSFQGTNEKLFF. CDR3 nucleotides: TGTGCCAGCAGCTTCCAGGGGACTAATGAAAAACTGTTTTTT.

The genes are TRBV5-1 and TRBJ1-5; 8 bases agree with TRBD1. The J segment lost 5 bases and the V segment lost 2 bases, leaving 6 bases of the junction unmatched. This CDR3 has 15 residues. Per the germline V gene, CDR1 is SGHRS and CDR2 is YFSETQ. The DNA for the CDR3 is TGCGCCAGCAGCTTTGGACAGGGTAGGGATCAGCCCCAGCATTTT. Residues: CASSFGQGRDQPQHF.

This sequence joins TRBV7-9 and TRBJ2-1; 12 nucleotides align to TRBD2. The CDR3 runs 15 residues. J gave up 8 bases and V 2 bases, and 4 bases lay outside the gene matches. Germline values: CDR1 SEHNR, CDR2 FQNEAQ (reference sequence). CDR3 sequence reads: CASSLLAGGPYEQFF. CDR3 nucleotide sequence: TGTGCCAGCAGCTTACTAGCGGGGGGGCCATATGAGCAGTTCTTC. The variable domain in full, completed from reference TRBV7-9 and TRBJ2-1, reads DTGVSQNPRHKITKRGQNVTFRCDPISEHNRLYWYRQTLGQGPEFLTYFQNEAQLEKSRLLSDRFSAERPKGSFSTLEIQRTEQGDSAMYLCASSLLAGGPYEQFFGPGTRLTVL.

The rearrangement links TRBV19 to TRBJ2-5, with 8 bases matching TRBD1. Germline values: CDR1 LNHDA, CDR2 SQIVND (reference sequence). This CDR3 region has 18 residues. With 5 bases clipped from V and 3 bases from J, the junction kept 17 bases outside the gene matches. CDR3 amino acids: CASSSRGAAGTGKETQYF. CDR3 DNA: TGTGCCAGTAGTTCACGGGGCGCCGCCGGGACAGGCAAAGAGACCCAGTACTTC.

V is TRBV7-3 and J is TRBJ1-5; D remains ambiguous. The CDR3 extends over 13 amino acids. Trimming shortened V by 4 bases and J by 7 bases, and 11 bases separated the two germline ends. Germline V gene lookup returns CDR1 SGHTA and CDR2 FQGTGA. The CDR3 DNA sequence: TGTGCCAGCAGCTCCGGGGTAGGGCAGCCCCAGCATTTT. This codes for CASSSGVGQPQHF.

J is TRBJ1-6 and V is TRBV19; TRBD1 might be the D (6 bases). V was clipped by 6 bases and J by 7 bases, with 13 bases between them. Germline CDR1 reads LNHDA; CDR2 reads SQIVND (reference sequence). There are 14 residues in the CDR3. The CDR3 coding sequence is TGTGCCAGTAGACCAACAGGGATCAATTCACCCCTCCACTTT. Protein sequence: CASRPTGINSPLHF.

As to this clone: The junction does not match germline at one end; this may be a read error. The J gene is TRBJ2-1, the V gene TRBV4-2; D perhaps matches TRBD1 (6 bases). Germline CDR1 is LGHNA and CDR2 is YNFKEQ. This CDR3 is built from 13 residues. This CDR3 is CASSQVRTDERFF. The CDR3 DNA is TGTGCCAGCAGCCAAGTCCGGACAGACGAGCGGTTCTTC.